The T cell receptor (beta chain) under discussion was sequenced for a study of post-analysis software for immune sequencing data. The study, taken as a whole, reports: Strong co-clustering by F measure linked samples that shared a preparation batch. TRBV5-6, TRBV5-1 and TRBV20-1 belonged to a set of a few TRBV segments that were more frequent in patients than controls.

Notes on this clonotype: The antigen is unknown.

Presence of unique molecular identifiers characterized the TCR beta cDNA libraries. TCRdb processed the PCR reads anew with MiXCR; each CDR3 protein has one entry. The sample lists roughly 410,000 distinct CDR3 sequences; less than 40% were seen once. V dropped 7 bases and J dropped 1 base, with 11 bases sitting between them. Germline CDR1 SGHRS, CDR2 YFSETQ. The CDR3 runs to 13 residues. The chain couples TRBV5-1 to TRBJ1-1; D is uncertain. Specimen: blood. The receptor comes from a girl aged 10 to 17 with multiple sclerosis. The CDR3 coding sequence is TGCGCCAGCGCTAATAAGGGGAACACTGAAGCTTTCTTT. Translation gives CASANKGNTEAFF.